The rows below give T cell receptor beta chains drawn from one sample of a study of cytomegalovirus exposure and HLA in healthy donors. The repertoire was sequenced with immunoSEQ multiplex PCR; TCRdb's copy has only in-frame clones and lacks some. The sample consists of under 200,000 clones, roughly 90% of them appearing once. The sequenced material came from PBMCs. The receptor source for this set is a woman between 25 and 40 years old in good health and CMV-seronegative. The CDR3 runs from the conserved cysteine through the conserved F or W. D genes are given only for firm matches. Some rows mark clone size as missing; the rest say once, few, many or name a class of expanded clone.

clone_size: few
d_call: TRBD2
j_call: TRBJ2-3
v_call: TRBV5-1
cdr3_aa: CASGLAGGPDTQYF
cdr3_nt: TGCGCCAGCGGACTAGCGGGGGGCCCAGATACGCAGTATTTT

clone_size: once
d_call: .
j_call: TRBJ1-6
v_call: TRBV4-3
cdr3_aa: CASSQDAGLNSPLHF
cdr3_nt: TGCGCCAGCAGCCAAGATGCAGGGCTGAATTCACCCCTCCACTTT

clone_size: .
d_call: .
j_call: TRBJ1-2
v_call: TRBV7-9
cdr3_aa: CASSLREGFYGYTF
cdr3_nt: TGTGCCAGCAGCCTAAGGGAGGGTTTCTATGGCTACACCTTC

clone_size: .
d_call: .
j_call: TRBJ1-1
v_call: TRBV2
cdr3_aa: CASRTTHQGVSAATPFF
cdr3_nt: TGTGCCAGCAGGACAACCCACCAGGGTGTATCGGCCGCAACCCCTTTCTTT

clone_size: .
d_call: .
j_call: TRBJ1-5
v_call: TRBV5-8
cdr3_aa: CASSLGVGVPNQPQHF
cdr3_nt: TGTGCCAGCAGCTTGGGGGTCGGGGTTCCAAATCAGCCCCAGCATTTT

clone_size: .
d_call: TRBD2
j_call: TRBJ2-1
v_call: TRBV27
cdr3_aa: CASSITGGHSGTNEQFF
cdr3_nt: TGTGCCAGCAGTATAACCGGGGGGCATAGCGGGACCAATGAGCAGTTCTTC

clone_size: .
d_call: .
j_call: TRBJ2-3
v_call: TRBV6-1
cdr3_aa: CASSEVYGTDTQYF
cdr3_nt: TGTGCCAGCAGTGAAGTGTATGGCACAGATACGCAGTATTTT

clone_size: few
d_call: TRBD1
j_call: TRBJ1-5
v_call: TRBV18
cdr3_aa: CASSLGQGSNQPQHF
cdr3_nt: TGTGCCAGCTCACTGGGACAGGGGAGCAATCAGCCCCAGCATTTT

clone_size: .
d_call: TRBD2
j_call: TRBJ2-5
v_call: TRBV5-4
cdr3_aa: CASSFSGKAQETQYF
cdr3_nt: TGTGCCAGCAGTTTTAGCGGGAAGGCCCAAGAGACCCAGTACTTC

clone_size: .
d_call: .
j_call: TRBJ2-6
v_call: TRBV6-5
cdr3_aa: CASNGGSSGANVLTF
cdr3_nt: TGTGCCAGCAACGGAGGGAGCTCTGGGGCCAACGTCCTGACTTTC

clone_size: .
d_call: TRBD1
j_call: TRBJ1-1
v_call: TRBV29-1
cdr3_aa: CSVEPSPGQGRTEAFF
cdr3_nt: TGCAGCGTTGAGCCCTCACCGGGACAGGGGAGGACTGAAGCTTTCTTT

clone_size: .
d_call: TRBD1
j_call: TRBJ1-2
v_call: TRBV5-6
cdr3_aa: CASSLGTGGAYTF
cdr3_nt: TGTGCCAGCAGTCTAGGGACAGGGGGCGCCTACACCTTC

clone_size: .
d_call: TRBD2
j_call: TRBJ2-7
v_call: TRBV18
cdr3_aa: CASSPAGGYEQYF
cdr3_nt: TGTGCCAGCTCACCGGCGGGGGGCTACGAGCAGTACTTC

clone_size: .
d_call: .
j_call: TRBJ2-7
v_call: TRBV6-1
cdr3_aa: CASTQTGPYEQYF
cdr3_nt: TGTGCCAGCACCCAAACTGGGCCCTACGAGCAGTACTTC

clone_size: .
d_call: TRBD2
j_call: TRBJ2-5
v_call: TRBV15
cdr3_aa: CATSRDGGLAQETQYF
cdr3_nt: TGTGCCACCAGCAGAGATGGCGGACTAGCGCAAGAGACCCAGTACTTC

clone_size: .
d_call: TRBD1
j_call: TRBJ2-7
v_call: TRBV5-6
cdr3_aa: CASSLGTYRGSPYEQYF
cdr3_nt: TGTGCCAGCAGCTTGGGGACCTACAGGGGCTCCCCCTACGAGCAGTACTTC

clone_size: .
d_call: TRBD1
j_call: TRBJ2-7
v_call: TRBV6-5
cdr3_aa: CASRETGAYEQYF
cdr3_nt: TGTGCCAGCAGGGAAACAGGGGCCTACGAGCAGTACTTC

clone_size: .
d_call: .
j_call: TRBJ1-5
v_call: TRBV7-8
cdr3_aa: CASSHGGVGQPQHF
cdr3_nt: TGTGCCAGCAGCCACGGAGGGGTTGGTCAGCCCCAGCATTTT

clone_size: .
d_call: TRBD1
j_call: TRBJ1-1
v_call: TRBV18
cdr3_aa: CASSPQTGGNTEAFF
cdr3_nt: TGTGCCAGCTCACCACAAACAGGGGGGAACACTGAAGCTTTCTTT

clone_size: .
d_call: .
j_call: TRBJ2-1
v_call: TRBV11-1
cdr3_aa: CASSPLSGPGEQFF
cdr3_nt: TGTGCCAGCAGCCCATTGTCGGGGCCGGGTGAGCAGTTCTTC

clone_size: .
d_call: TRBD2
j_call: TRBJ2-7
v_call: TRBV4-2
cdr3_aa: CASSPVGGYEQYF
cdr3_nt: TGTGCCAGCAGCCCGGTGGGGGGGTACGAGCAGTACTTC

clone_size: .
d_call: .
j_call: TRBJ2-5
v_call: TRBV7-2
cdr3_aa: CASSRPGGEGAQYF
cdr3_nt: TGTGCCAGCAGCCGTCCGGGGGGAGAGGGGGCCCAGTACTTC

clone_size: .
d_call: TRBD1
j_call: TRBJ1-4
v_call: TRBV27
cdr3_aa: CASTIDRTGGNEKLFF
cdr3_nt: TGTGCCAGCACCATCGATAGGACAGGGGGTAATGAAAAACTGTTTTTT

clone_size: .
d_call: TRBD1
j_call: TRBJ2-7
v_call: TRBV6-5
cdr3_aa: CASSYDRGPDEQYF
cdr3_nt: TGTGCCAGCAGTTACGACAGGGGTCCGGACGAGCAGTACTTC

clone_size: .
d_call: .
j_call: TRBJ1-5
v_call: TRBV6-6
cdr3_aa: CASSYSEGTQPQHF
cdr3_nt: TGTGCCAGCAGTTACTCAGAGGGGACTCAGCCCCAGCATTTT

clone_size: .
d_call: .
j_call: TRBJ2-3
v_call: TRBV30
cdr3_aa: CAWSGHTGVTDTQYF
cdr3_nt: TGTGCCTGGAGTGGACACACCGGCGTCACAGATACGCAGTATTTT

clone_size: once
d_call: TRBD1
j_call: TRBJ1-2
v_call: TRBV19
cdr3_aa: CASRPDREYYGYTF
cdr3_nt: TGTGCCAGTAGGCCGGACAGGGAGTACTATGGCTACACCTTC

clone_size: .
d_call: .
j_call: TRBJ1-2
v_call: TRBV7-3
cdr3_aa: CASSLTSGGGYTF
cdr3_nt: TGTGCCAGCAGCTTAACATCTGGAGGGGGCTACACCTTC

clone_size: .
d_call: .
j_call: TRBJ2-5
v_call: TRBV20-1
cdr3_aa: CSAGRWETQYF
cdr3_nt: TGCAGTGCTGGGCGGTGGGAGACCCAGTACTTC

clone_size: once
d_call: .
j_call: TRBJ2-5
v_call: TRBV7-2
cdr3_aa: CASSPELSGAQETQYF
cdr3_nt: TGTGCCAGCAGCCCGGAACTATCCGGGGCGCAAGAGACCCAGTACTTC

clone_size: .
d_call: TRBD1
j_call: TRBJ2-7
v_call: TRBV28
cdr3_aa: CASSLQDRDPEQYF
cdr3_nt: TGTGCCAGCAGTTTACAGGACAGGGACCCCGAGCAGTACTTC

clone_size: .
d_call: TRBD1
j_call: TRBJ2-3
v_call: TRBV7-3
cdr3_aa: CASTAGTGPLDTQYF
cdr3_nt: TGTGCCAGCACCGCCGGGACAGGGCCGCTAGATACGCAGTATTTT

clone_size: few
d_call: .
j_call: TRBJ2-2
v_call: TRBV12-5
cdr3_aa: CASGLARLSSNTGELFF
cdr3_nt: TGTGCTAGTGGTTTGGCCAGACTTTCAAGCAACACCGGGGAGCTGTTTTTT

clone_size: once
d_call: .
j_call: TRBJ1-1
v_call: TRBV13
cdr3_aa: CASSIQRNTEAFF
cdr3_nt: TGTGCCAGCAGCATACAGCGGAACACTGAAGCTTTCTTT

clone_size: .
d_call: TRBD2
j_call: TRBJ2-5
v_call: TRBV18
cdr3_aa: CASSRGLAGETQYF
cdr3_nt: TGTGCCAGCTCACGGGGACTAGCGGGGGAGACCCAGTACTTC

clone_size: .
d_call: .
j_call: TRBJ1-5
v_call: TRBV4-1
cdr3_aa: CASAKSGSSNQPQHF
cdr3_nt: TGCGCCAGCGCGAAGTCCGGGAGTAGCAATCAGCCCCAGCATTTT

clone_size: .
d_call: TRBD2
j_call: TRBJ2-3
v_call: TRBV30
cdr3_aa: CAWSRFSGGSTDTQYF
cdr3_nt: TGTGCCTGGAGTCGATTTAGCGGGGGTAGCACAGATACGCAGTATTTT

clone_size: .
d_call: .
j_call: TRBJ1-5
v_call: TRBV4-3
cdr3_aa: CASSQDRSEEPQHF
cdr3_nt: TGCGCCAGCAGCCAAGATCGGTCCGAGGAGCCCCAGCATTTT

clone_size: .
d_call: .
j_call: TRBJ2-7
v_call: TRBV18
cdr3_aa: CASSTGRASYEQYF
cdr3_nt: TGTGCCAGCTCTACGGGCAGGGCATCCTACGAGCAGTACTTC

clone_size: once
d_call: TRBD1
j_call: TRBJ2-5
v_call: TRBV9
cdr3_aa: CASNVGQASGETQYF
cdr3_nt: TGTGCCAGCAACGTAGGACAGGCAAGTGGAGAGACCCAGTACTTC

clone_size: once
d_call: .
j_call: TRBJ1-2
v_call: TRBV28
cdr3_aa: CASSSLGGPDGYTF
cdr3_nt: TGTGCCAGCAGTTCGCTGGGGGGGCCCGATGGCTACACCTTC

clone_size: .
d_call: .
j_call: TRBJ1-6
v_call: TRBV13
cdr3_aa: CASSLGIGGNSPLHF
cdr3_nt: TGTGCCAGCAGCTTAGGAATCGGGGGTAATTCACCCCTCCACTTT

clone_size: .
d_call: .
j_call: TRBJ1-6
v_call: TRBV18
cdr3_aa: CASSPGISSYNSPLHF
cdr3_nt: TGTGCCAGCTCACCGGGCATTTCCTCCTATAATTCACCCCTCCACTTT

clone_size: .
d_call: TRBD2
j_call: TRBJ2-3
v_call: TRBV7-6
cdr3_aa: CASSLGLASTDTQYF
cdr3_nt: TGTGCCAGCAGCTTGGGACTAGCTTCCACAGATACGCAGTATTTT

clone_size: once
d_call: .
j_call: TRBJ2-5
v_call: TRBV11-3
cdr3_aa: CASSRTGSAGETQYF
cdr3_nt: TGTGCCAGCAGTCGCACCGGCAGCGCAGGGGAGACCCAGTACTTC